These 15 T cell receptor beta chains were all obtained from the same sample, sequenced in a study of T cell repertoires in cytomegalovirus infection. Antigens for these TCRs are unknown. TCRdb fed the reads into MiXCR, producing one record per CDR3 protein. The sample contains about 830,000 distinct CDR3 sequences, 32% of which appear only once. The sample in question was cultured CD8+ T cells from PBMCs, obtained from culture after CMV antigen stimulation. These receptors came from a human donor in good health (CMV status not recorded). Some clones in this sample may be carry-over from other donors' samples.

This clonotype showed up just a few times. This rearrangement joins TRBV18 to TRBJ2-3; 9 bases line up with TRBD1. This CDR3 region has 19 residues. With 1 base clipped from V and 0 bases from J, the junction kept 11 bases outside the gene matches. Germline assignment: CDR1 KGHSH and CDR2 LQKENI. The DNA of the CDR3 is TGTGCCAGCTCACCACGGACAGGGGTTTGGGGATCTAGCACAGATACGCAGTATTTT. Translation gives CASSPRTGVWGSSTDTQYF.

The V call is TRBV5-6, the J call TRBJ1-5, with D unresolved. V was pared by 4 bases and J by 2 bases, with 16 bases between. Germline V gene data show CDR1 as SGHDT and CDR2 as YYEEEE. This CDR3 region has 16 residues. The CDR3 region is CASSLSVGKGNQPQHF. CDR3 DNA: TGTGCCAGCAGCCTGTCGGTGGGTAAGGGCAATCAGCCCCAGCATTTT.

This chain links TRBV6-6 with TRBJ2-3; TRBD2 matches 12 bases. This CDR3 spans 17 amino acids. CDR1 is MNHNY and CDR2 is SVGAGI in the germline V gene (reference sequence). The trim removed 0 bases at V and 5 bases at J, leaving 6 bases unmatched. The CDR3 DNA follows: TGTGCCAGCAGTTACTCGCTAGCGGGGGGGCGGGTAGATACGCAGTATTTT. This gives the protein CASSYSLAGGRVDTQYF.

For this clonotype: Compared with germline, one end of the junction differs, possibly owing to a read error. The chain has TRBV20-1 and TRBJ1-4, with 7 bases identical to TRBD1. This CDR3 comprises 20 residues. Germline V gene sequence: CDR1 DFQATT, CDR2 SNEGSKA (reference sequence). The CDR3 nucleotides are TGCAGTGCTAGTGGTTCCTGGACTGAATTACAGGGGTGGTCTAATGAAAAACTGTTTTTC. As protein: CSASGSWTELQGWSNEKLFF.

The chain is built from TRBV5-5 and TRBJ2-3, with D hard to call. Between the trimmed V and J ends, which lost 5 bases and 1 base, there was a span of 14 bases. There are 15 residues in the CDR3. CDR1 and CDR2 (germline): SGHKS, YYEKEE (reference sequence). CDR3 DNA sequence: TGTGCCAGCAGGGGTTCTGGCCTAGGCACAGATACGCAGTATTTT. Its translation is CASRGSGLGTDTQYF.

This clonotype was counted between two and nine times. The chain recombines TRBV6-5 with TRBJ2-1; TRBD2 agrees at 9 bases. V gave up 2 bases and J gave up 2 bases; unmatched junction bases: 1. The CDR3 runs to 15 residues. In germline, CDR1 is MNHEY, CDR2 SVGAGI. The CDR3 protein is CASSYAGGAYNEQFF. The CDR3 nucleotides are TGTGCCAGCAGTTACGCGGGGGGGGCCTACAATGAGCAGTTCTTC.

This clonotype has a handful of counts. As DNA, the CDR3 is TGTGCCAGCAGCTCCCAGCATGGCACATCCTACAATGAGCAGTTCTTC. Translation gives CASSSQHGTSYNEQFF. V usage is TRBV7-9 and J usage is TRBJ2-1, with D unresolved. The V gene lost 4 bases and the J gene lost 1 base, with 14 bases spanning the gap. Germline CDR1 SEHNR, CDR2 FQNEAQ (reference sequence). The CDR3 runs to 16 residues.

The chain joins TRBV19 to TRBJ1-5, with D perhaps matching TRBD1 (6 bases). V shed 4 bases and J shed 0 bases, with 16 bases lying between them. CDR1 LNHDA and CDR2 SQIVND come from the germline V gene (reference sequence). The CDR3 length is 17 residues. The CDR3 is CASSTESDRYSNQPQHF. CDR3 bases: TGTGCCAGTAGTACAGAATCCGACAGGTATAGCAATCAGCCCCAGCATTTT.

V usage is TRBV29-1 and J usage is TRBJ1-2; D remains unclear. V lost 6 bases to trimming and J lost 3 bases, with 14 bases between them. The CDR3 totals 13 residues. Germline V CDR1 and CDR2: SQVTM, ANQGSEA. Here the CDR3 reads CSVRRTDHYGYTF. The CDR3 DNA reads TGCAGCGTCCGCCGGACCGACCACTATGGCTACACCTTC.

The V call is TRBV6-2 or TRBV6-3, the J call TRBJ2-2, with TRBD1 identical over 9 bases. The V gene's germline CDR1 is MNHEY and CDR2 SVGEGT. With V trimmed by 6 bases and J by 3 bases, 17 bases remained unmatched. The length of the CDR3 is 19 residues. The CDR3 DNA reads TGTGCCAGCAGCCCCACGGGACAGGGTTGGCCGGAGGACACCGGGGAGCTGTTTTTT. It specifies CASSPTGQGWPEDTGELFF.

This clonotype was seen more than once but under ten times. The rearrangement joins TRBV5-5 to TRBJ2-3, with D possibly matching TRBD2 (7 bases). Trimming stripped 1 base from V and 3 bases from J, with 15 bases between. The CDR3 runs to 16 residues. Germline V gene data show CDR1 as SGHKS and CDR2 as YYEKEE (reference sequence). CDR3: CASSLWGGQSTDTQYF. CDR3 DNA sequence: TGTGCCAGCAGCTTGTGGGGGGGCCAGTCAACAGATACGCAGTATTTT.

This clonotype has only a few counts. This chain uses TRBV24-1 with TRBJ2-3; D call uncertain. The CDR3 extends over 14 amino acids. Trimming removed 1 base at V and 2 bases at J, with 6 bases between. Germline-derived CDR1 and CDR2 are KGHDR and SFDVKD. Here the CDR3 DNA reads TGTGCCACCAGTGATTTTGCTCCCACAGATACGCAGTATTTT. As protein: CATSDFAPTDTQYF.

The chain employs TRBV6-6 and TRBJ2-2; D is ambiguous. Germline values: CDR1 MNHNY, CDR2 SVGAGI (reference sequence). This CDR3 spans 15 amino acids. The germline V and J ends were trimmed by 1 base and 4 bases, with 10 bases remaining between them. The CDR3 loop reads CASSYWASSTGELFF. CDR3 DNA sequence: TGTGCCAGCAGTTACTGGGCTAGTTCCACCGGGGAGCTGTTTTTT.

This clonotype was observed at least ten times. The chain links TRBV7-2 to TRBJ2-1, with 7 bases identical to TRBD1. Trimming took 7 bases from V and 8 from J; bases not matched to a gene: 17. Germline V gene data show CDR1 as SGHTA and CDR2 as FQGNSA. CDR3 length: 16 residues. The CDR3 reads CASTSPDRTWVDEQFF. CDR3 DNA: TGTGCCAGCACCTCTCCGGACAGGACATGGGTCGATGAGCAGTTCTTC.

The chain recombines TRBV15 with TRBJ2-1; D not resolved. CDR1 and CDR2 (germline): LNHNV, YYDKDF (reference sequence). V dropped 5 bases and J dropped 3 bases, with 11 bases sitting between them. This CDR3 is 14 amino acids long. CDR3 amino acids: CATSPSGFYNEQFF. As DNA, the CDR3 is TGTGCCACCAGCCCAAGTGGATTCTACAATGAGCAGTTCTTC.